This paragraph reports one T cell receptor beta chain. Its antigen is unidentified. The entry originates in a study of blood T cells in healthy people across ages. Study-level background: Template switching retrieved approximately one barcoded beta molecule for each two T cells.

Trimming pared 0 bases from V and 5 bases from J, leaving 16 bases between. The CDR3 runs to 16 residues. Germline CDR1 is LGHNA and CDR2 is YNFKEQ. The study's findings and limits: Underestimates were what the diversity estimates from one million T cells were considered to be.

The study isolated at least 7 million PBMCs from each sample. A second PCR, run for roughly 6 to 11 cycles, used a sample-barcoded 5' primer plus a J-beta primer mix. TCRdb ran MiXCR on the 5' RACE reads and lists one entry per CDR3 protein. The sample consists of roughly 730,000 distinct CDR3 sequences, 56% of them appearing once. Sequences were obtained from blood. This chain uses TRBV4-2 with TRBJ2-5, with D tentatively TRBD1 or TRBD2 (5 bases each). The TCR originated in a man aged 35-49 years in good health. The CDR3 DNA reads TGTGCCAGCAGCCAAGATGAGGCCCGGTGGGGGGAGACCCAGTACTTC. Protein product: CASSQDEARWGETQYF.